This TCR beta chain emerged from a study of blood T cell repertoires in COVID-19. Participants spanned ages roughly 18 to 90 years and resided in about 25 US areas. Produced via immunoSEQ multiplex PCR; TCRdb's table is partial and in-frame only. This sample yields about 250,000 clones, of which 75% to 85% are seen a single time; 8.5% to 9.5% belongs to the top ten. The sequenced sample consisted of PBMCs or T cells enriched from blood (not recorded which). The origin of this receptor is a woman between 45 and 65 years old with acute COVID-19.

CDR3 bases: TGTGCCAGCAGTTTCGCCCGAGGCGGGGAGCTGTTTTTT. Its translation is CASSFARGGELFF. The chain recombines TRBV6-5 with TRBJ2-2; D gene uncertain. The germline V and J ends were trimmed by 4 bases and 7 bases, with 10 bases remaining between them. The CDR3 covers 13 residues. Germline CDR1 and CDR2: MNHEY and SVGAGI.